A selection of T cell receptor beta chains follows, all from one sample in a study of cytomegalovirus exposure and HLA in healthy donors. Repertoires were generated with immunoSEQ multiplex PCR, while TCRdb's copy carries only in-frame clones and drops some. The table has around 150,000 clones, around 75% seen once; the top ten hold around 3.1%. The sample consisted of PBMCs. Receptors were obtained from a man aged 40-50 years in good health and CMV-seronegative. CDR3s include the opening cysteine and the closing phenylalanine or tryptophan. The D gene is left open where the match is weak. Clone size is not always given. Where it is, it says once, few, many or a class for expanded clones.

>TRBD1|few|TRBV30|TRBJ2-2
TGTGCCTGGAGGCAACAGGGGGCCACCGGGGAGCTGTTTTTT
CAWRQQGATGELFF
>-|-|TRBV7-8|TRBJ2-7
TGTGCCAGCAGCTCGAGGACAGTTAGCTCCTACGAGCAGTACTTC
CASSSRTVSSYEQYF
>-|-|TRBV9|TRBJ2-3
TGTGCCAGCATCGGGAGAGGCGGGGATTCAAAAGATACGCAGTATTTT
CASIGRGGDSKDTQYF
>TRBD1|once|TRBV7-7|TRBJ2-7
TGTGCCAGCAGCCCCGGACAGGGTATTTCCTACGAGCAGTACTTC
CASSPGQGISYEQYF
>TRBD1|-|TRBV29-1|TRBJ2-6
TGCAGCGTTCCCGGGACAGGGGCTACTGGGGCCAACGTCCTGACTTTC
CSVPGTGATGANVLTF
>-|-|TRBV2|TRBJ1-2
TGTGCCAGCAGTTACCAGGGAGGCTACACCTTC
CASSYQGGYTF
>-|-|TRBV4-2|TRBJ2-7
TGTGCCAGCAGCCAAGATCGATCGGGACACACACCCTACGAGCAGTACTTC
CASSQDRSGHTPYEQYF
>-|-|TRBV9|TRBJ1-3
TGTGCCAGCAGCACGACAGCGAGCTCTGGAAACACCATATATTTT
CASSTTASSGNTIYF
>TRBD1|once|TRBV5-1|TRBJ2-7
TGCGCCAGCAGCCCCCCCGGGACAGGGGACGAGCAGTACTTC
CASSPPGTGDEQYF
>TRBD1|-|TRBV5-4|TRBJ2-7
TGTGCCAGCACCCCCCGACCGGGACAGGGGACCTACGAGCAGTACTTC
CASTPRPGQGTYEQYF
>TRBD2|-|TRBV27|TRBJ2-1
TGTGCCAGCATCATCGTAGCGGGGAGATACAATGAGCAGTTCTTC
CASIIVAGRYNEQFF
>TRBD2|-|TRBV5-4|TRBJ2-3
TGTGCCAGCAGCCTTTATAGCGGGGGGGCCAATGCAGATACGCAGTATTTT
CASSLYSGGANADTQYF
>-|-|TRBV4-3|TRBJ2-7
TGCGCCAGCAGCCAAGATAGCCCCTCACCACTCAACGAGCAGTACTTC
CASSQDSPSPLNEQYF
>-|-|TRBV2|TRBJ2-3
TGTGCCAGCAGACGGACAAGCACAGATACGCAGTATTTT
CASRRTSTDTQYF
>-|-|TRBV5-6|TRBJ1-5
TGTGCCAGCAGCTTGTTTAATGGCAATCAGCCCCAGCATTTT
CASSLFNGNQPQHF
>-|-|TRBV25-1|TRBJ2-1
TGTGCCAGCAGCTACGATTTTGAGCAGTTCTTC
CASSYDFEQFF
>-|-|TRBV5-1|TRBJ2-7
TGCGCCAGCCCGGTCAGGGCGCGCGAGCAGTACTTC
CASPVRAREQYF
>TRBD2|-|TRBV7-9|TRBJ2-1
TGTGCCAGCAGCTTAGAAGGGACTAGCCCGTTCTTC
CASSLEGTSPFF
>-|-|TRBV7-3|TRBJ2-6
TGTGCCAGCAGCTTAACGAAGGGGGACGGCCTCTCTGGGGCCAACGTCCTGACTTTC
CASSLTKGDGLSGANVLTF
>TRBD2|-|TRBV5-1|TRBJ2-5
TGCGCCAGCAGCCCCCGACTAGCGGGAGGGCGGGAGACCCAGTACTTC
CASSPRLAGGRETQYF
>-|-|TRBV28|TRBJ1-1
TGTGCCAGCAGCCACGATAGCACTGAAGCTTTCTTT
CASSHDSTEAFF
>-|-|TRBV29-1|TRBJ1-4
TGCAGCGTTTGTGCCCTGGGGGCTGACTATAATGAAAAACTGTTTTTT
CSVCALGADYNEKLFF
>-|-|TRBV7-2|TRBJ1-4
TGTGCCAGCAGCTTTGGGGCAGCAACTAATGAAAAACTGTTTTTT
CASSFGAATNEKLFF
>-|few|TRBV7-9|TRBJ2-7
TGTGCCAGCAGTCGGGCGGGGTCCTACGAGCAGTACTTC
CASSRAGSYEQYF
>TRBD2|-|TRBV20-1|TRBJ2-3
TGCAGTGCCCTAGCGGGAGGTACGCAGTATTTT
CSALAGGTQYF
>-|-|TRBV5-1|TRBJ2-7
TGCGCCAGCAGATTAAGAGGCTCCGGGAGCTCCTACGAGCAGTACTTC
CASRLRGSGSSYEQYF
>-|few|TRBV11-3|TRBJ2-5
TGTGCCAGCAGCTGGGGGGACAGTAAAAAAGAGACCCAGTACTTC
CASSWGDSKKETQYF
>-|-|TRBV6-5|TRBJ1-2
TGTGCCGGCAGTAAGCCCACAGGGAACTATGGCTACACCTTC
CAGSKPTGNYGYTF
>TRBD1|-|TRBV7-6|TRBJ1-6
TGTGCCAGCAGCCAGGGACAGGGCTATAATTCACCCCTCCACTTT
CASSQGQGYNSPLHF
>TRBD1|-|TRBV10-3|TRBJ1-1
TGTGCCATCACCAAGACAGGGGACACTGAAGCTTTCTTT
CAITKTGDTEAFF
>TRBD1|-|TRBV7-9|TRBJ1-1
TGTGCCAGCAGCCAGGGACAGGCGTTGAACACTGAAGCTTTCTTT
CASSQGQALNTEAFF
>-|-|TRBV4-1|TRBJ2-7
TGCGCCAGCAGCCCAAATAGAGGGTCCTACGAGCAGTACTTC
CASSPNRGSYEQYF